This TCR beta chain derives from a study of CD8 T cells in ankylosing spondylitis. The study, taken as a whole, reports: A number of the motif variants had already been described in reactive arthritis synovial fluid and blood. In ankylosing spondylitis blood, a motif of seven to nine highly homologous TCR beta variants appeared characteristic. Matched ankylosing spondylitis synovial fluid reportedly showed significant enrichment of disease-linked clones.

The table lists this clonotype with a few counts. Antigen unknown. This CDR3 comprises 13 residues. The germline gives CDR1 SNHLY, CDR2 FYNNEI. J gave up 8 bases and V 5 bases, and 6 bases lay outside the gene matches. Molecular-barcoded quantitative 5'-RACE produced these TCR beta libraries. One entry per CDR3 protein results from TCRdb running MiXCR on the 5' RACE reads. Of 250,000 to 400,000 distinct CDR3 sequences listed, around a tenth are singletons. The receptor was isolated from a female donor with ankylosing spondylitis or in good health (not recorded which). The genes are TRBV2 and TRBJ2-1; the match to TRBD1 covers 7 bases. What was sequenced was blood, either unsorted or a sorted T cell fraction (not recorded which). CDR3 coding DNA: TGTGCCAGCAGTAGGGAACAGGGGTATGAGCAGTTCTTC. This encodes CASSREQGYEQFF.